This T cell receptor (beta chain) was obtained from a study of immune characterization of retroperitoneal liposarcoma. Via MiXCR, TCRdb re-called the PCR reads, giving one row per CDR3 protein. The data hold around 8,000 distinct CDR3 sequences, with 25% to 35% observed a single time. This clonotype rates as medium-sized (0.01 to 0.1%). In germline, CDR1 is MNHEY, CDR2 SVGAGI. The CDR3 has 13 residues. The trim removed 6 bases at V and 3 bases at J, leaving 3 bases unmatched. This receptor was taken from a male donor with retroperitoneal liposarcoma. This rearrangement joins TRBV6-5 to TRBJ2-5; 8 bases map to TRBD2. Material for sequencing was blood. In DNA form, the CDR3 reads TGTGCCAGCAGGATCGGGGGGGAAGAGACCCAGTACTTC. It codes for CASRIGGEETQYF.